This TCR beta chain is drawn from a study of metastatic and nonmetastatic thyroid tumors. Overall study: Peripheral blood and tumor or nodule samples from malignant and benign thyroid patients were compared. Overall study findings and caveats: Significantly greater TCR beta diversity was reportedly found in malignant thyroid tumors than in benign nodules (in blood and tumor).

In the study's own analysis: Clinicopathological groups of papillary thyroid cancer showed CDR3 differences that were used to build a distant-metastasis classifier. Using MiXCR, TCRdb reanalyzed the PCR reads. The V and J calls, along with clone size, are taken from TCRdb and not from the paper's own processing. This table holds some 90,000 clones, around 9.2% found once. From germline, CDR1 is MNHNS and CDR2 SASEGT. The V and J ends lost 5 bases and 1 base respectively, with 6 bases between them. This CDR3 spans 14 amino acids. This clone came up many times. Its antigen is unidentified. Thyroid surgery was performed in patients who had received no treatment beforehand.

This clonotype was sampled from a female donor with papillary thyroid cancer or a benign thyroid nodule (not recorded which). Some clones in this sample may be carry-over from other donors' samples. The sequencing input was blood. The V gene is TRBV6-1, the J gene TRBJ2-6, with D hard to call. The DNA for the CDR3 is TGTGCCAGCAGTATCGGTTCTGGGGCCAACGTCCTGACTTTC. Translation: CASSIGSGANVLTF.